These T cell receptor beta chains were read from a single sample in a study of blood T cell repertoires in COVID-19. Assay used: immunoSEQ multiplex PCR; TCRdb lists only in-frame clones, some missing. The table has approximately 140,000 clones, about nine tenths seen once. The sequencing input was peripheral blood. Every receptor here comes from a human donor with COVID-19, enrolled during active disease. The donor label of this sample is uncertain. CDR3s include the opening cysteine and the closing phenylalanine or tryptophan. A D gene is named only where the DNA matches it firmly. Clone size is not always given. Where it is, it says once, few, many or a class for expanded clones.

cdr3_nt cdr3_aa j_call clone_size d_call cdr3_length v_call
TGCGCCAGCAGCCAACTTATGGGGCCCGGGGAGCTGTTTTTT CASSQLMGPGELFF TRBJ2-2 NA NA 14 TRBV4-1
TGTGCCAGCAGCCAAGGGTGGCGGGAGCAGTTCTTC CASSQGWREQFF TRBJ2-1 NA NA 12 TRBV3-1/TRBV3-2
TGTGCCAGCACTCCTCCAGGGACAGGGAGCGAGCAGTACTTC CASTPPGTGSEQYF TRBJ2-7 NA TRBD1 14 TRBV7-9
TGTGCCAGCAGCGTAGGAACTAGCCTTGAGCAGTTCTTC CASSVGTSLEQFF TRBJ2-1 NA NA 13 TRBV9
TGCGCCAGCAGCTTGCTTGGACAGCGACAAGAGACCCAGTACTTC CASSLLGQRQETQYF TRBJ2-5 NA NA 15 TRBV5-1
TGTGCCAGTAGTATAGGGCTGTTCCCTCAGCCCCAGCATTTT CASSIGLFPQPQHF TRBJ1-5 NA NA 14 TRBV19
TGTGCCACCAGTGGACAGGGCGACACTGAAGCTTTCTTT CATSGQGDTEAFF TRBJ1-1 NA TRBD1 13 TRBV24-1
TGTGCCAGCAGCTTTCTCCCCGAGGTTCTCTATGGCTACACCTTC CASSFLPEVLYGYTF TRBJ1-2 NA NA 15 TRBV7-3
TGTGCCAGTAGTATAGTGGCGGGGGCGACCGCTGAAGCTTTCTTT CASSIVAGATAEAFF TRBJ1-1 NA NA 15 TRBV19
TGTGCCAGCAGCCTCGGATCGGGGGGCGAGCAGTACTTC CASSLGSGGEQYF TRBJ2-7 NA TRBD2 13 TRBV5-6
TGTGCCAGCAGCTCCTCGGACAGGGCTTCTGGAAACACCATATATTTT CASSSSDRASGNTIYF TRBJ1-3 few TRBD1 16 TRBV7-9
TGTGCCAGCAGGGGAGCCCCTAATGAAAAACTGTTTTTT CASRGAPNEKLFF TRBJ1-4 few NA 13 TRBV28
TGTGCCAGCAGCTTGGGCGGAGCCCCAAACGGCTACACCTTC CASSLGGAPNGYTF TRBJ1-2 NA NA 14 TRBV5-6
TGTGCCAGCAGCTCCCCGGGACAGGGGACCTACGAGCAGTACTTC CASSSPGQGTYEQYF TRBJ2-7 NA TRBD1 15 TRBV7-9
TGTGCCAGCAGTTTATCGACAGGGGTTGCCTACGAGCAGTACTTC CASSLSTGVAYEQYF TRBJ2-7 NA TRBD1 15 TRBV27
TGTGCCAGCAGCCAAGGCGCCCCGGGGGAAGGCTACACCTTC CASSQGAPGEGYTF TRBJ1-2 NA NA 14 TRBV3-1/TRBV3-2
TGCAGTGCTACACAGGGGTCCGGCTACACCTTC CSATQGSGYTF TRBJ1-2 few TRBD1 11 TRBV20-1
TGTGCCAGCAGCCCGAGCGACAGGGCGAGGGGGGCCAACGTCCTGACTTTC CASSPSDRARGANVLTF TRBJ2-6 few TRBD1 17 TRBV13
TGTGCCAGTAGTAAGGGGCGCCGCCAAGAGACCCAGTACTTC CASSKGRRQETQYF TRBJ2-5 NA NA 14 TRBV19
TGTGCCAGCCGATCCGAGGGGCCCCAGCATTTT CASRSEGPQHF TRBJ1-5 NA NA 11 TRBV6-5
TGTGCCAGCAGCTTGGTCGCGGGGGGGGCCCACAATGAGCAGTTCTTC CASSLVAGGAHNEQFF TRBJ2-1 NA TRBD2 16 TRBV5-4
TGTGCCAGCAGCGTAGATGCGGCCCTTGGAAACACCATATATTTT CASSVDAALGNTIYF TRBJ1-3 NA NA 15 TRBV9
TGTGCCACCAGCAGAGACGGGGGAGGGCCGGCGAAGACCCAGTACTTC CATSRDGGGPAKTQYF TRBJ2-5 NA TRBD2 16 TRBV15
TGTGCCAGCAGCGGCAGGGGACGGGTGGGTTCACCCCTCCACTTT CASSGRGRVGSPLHF TRBJ1-6 NA NA 15 TRBV21-1
TGCGCCAGCAGCTGGGGGGTGAACACTGAAGCTTTCTTT CASSWGVNTEAFF TRBJ1-1 NA NA 13 TRBV5-1